This T cell receptor (beta chain) was obtained from a study of CD8 T cells in Susac syndrome (dated by TCRdb to 2018 to 2020). Notes on the research overall: Among the sequenced Susac syndrome patients, roughly six had clinically active disease and fewer than 10 were in clinical remission. Susac syndrome patients were therapy-naive, on corticosteroids (some also receiving IVIg), or on IVIg alone at blood withdrawal. Repertoire sequencing was used to test whether CD8+ T cell activation and differentiation in Susac syndrome was antigen driven. CD8+ T cell repertoire clonality was compared between approximately 12 healthy donors, approximately 14 Susac syndrome patients and 15 multiple sclerosis patients. The study at large found these results: Susac syndrome CD8+ repertoires showed clonal expansion, highest in CD8+ TEMRA cells and greater in clinically active than remitting patients. The number of individuals in the TCR sequencing and HLA analysis was recognized as being relatively small. Over 15 and five Susac-specific public clones were found in the total CD8+ and CD8+ TEMRA repertoires, respectively.

On this clonotype itself: Its specific antigen is unknown. Per-nucleotide qualities are absent, and no much larger clonotype sits a single base away.

Peripheral blood CD8+ and CD4+ T cells from healthy donors, Susac syndrome patients and multiple sclerosis patients were profiled by high-throughput TCR beta sequencing. The Susac syndrome patients fulfilled recently defined diagnostic criteria for either definite or probable disease. Bulk CD8+ and CD4+ T cells were purified by magnetic negative isolation, while CD8+ TEMRA cells were enriched using FACS. Blood was collected in EDTA tubes and processed within 24 hours, with PBMCs isolated through density gradient centrifugation. PBMCs intended for TCR sequencing were frozen in liquid nitrogen and were later thawed in a 37 degrees C water bath. Purity of sorted or isolated CD4+, CD8+ and CD8+ TEMRA cells was at least 90%. Trimming leaves V shorter by 3 bases and J shorter by 6 bases, with the junction holding 6 bases beyond the gene matches. The CDR3 runs 14 residues from the cysteine to the phenylalanine. Just CDR3 DNA is preserved here, 42 bases in frame from base 1.

RNA was extracted using the RNeasy kit, and roughly 0.5 to 1 microgram was reverse transcribed with random hexamers. TCR beta CDR3 regions were amplified with the immunoSEQ multiplex PCR assay covering 54 Vbeta and 13 Jbeta segments. PCR amplification bias was corrected by using a synthetic template baseline for primer optimization and computational correction. The published analysis was carried out like this. Reads were annotated to V, D and J genes according to IMGT and were analyzed with immunoSEQ Analyzer, with only productive sequences retained. To calculate clonality, Shannon entropy was normalized by log2 of the number of productive unique sequences and then subtracted from one. Public and private clones were assessed among the 100 most prevalent clones of each patient and control. Susac-specific clones were defined as absent from healthy and MS cohorts, over a thousand published viral clones and other ImmuneACCESS disease sequences. Using fastp at Q25 and MiXCR, TCRdb reprocessed the public reads and kept productive beta chains. A single entry per CDR3 protein holds the most common genes and DNA from its merged rows. TCRdb, not the authors, supplied the V and J calls. The table for this sample lists approximately 80,000 distinct CDR3 sequences; around 94% of them were counted only once. 0.4% to 0.55% of the sample belongs to the ten largest clones.

The sequence joins TRBV12-3 or TRBV12-4 to TRBJ2-7, with 9 central nucleotides matching TRBD2. The TCR sequence derives from a human donor with Susac syndrome. Sequencing was done on a sample of CD8+ T cells from PBMCs. This receptor carries the CDR3 CASSLISGGSEQYF. The DNA is as follows: TGTGCCAGCAGTTTGATTAGCGGGGGATCCGAGCAGTACTTC.